The rows below give T cell receptor beta chains drawn from one sample of a study of T cell responses to AZD1222 COVID-19 vaccine. Sequencing was performed with immunoSEQ multiplex PCR; in TCRdb, only in-frame clones are kept and a portion is missing. Found here are under 95,000 clones, roughly 90% of them singletons; the top ten hold approximately 1.3%. This specimen was peripheral blood, taken 28 days after the second AZD1222 dose. The receptor source for this set is an adult who received the AZD1222 COVID-19 vaccine. Each CDR3 is given with its conserved first and last residue. A D gene is named only where the DNA matches it firmly. The listing skips clone size in some rows; elsewhere it reads once, few, many or a size class.

V	J	size	D	DNA	CDR3
TRBV27	TRBJ1-4	-	TRBD1	TGTGCCAGCAGCGCCTCCTTGACAGGGGGCAAGGAAAAACTGTTTTTT	CASSASLTGGKEKLFF
TRBV28	TRBJ2-5	once	-	TGTGCCAGCAGTTTGGCCGACCCTGCACTGGCCAGGGAGACCCAGTACTTC	CASSLADPALARETQYF
TRBV18	TRBJ1-5	-	TRBD1	TGTGCCAGCTCAGTAACAGGGGGCGGAGGGAGCAATCAGCCCCAGCATTTT	CASSVTGGGGSNQPQHF
TRBV15	TRBJ1-4	-	-	TGTGCCACCAGCAGAACTCCGGAAAAACTGTTTTTT	CATSRTPEKLFF
TRBV2	TRBJ2-2	-	TRBD2	TGTGCCAGCAGCCCCGAACTAGCGGGGTCAGGGGAGCTGTTTTTT	CASSPELAGSGELFF
TRBV15	TRBJ2-3	-	-	TGTGCCACCAGCAGACCAGTCCGCGCAGATACGCAGTATTTT	CATSRPVRADTQYF
TRBV29-1	TRBJ2-3	-	TRBD2	TGCAGCGTTGAACCGACTAGCGCTAACACAGATACGCAGTATTTT	CSVEPTSANTDTQYF
TRBV3-1/TRBV3-2	TRBJ1-2	once	-	TGTGCCAGCAGTAGAGACAGGTATTCCTGGGGCTACACCTTC	CASSRDRYSWGYTF
TRBV3-1/TRBV3-2	TRBJ2-7	once	TRBD2	TGTGCCAGCAGCCAAGATCTTCCGGGGGGCGAGCAGTACTTC	CASSQDLPGGEQYF
TRBV29-1	TRBJ2-3	-	-	TGCAGCGTTGAACGACCCACCAGGGATACGCAGTATTTT	CSVERPTRDTQYF
TRBV4-2	TRBJ1-6	-	-	TGTGCCAGCAGCCAAGGGGCTAATTCACCCCTCCACTTT	CASSQGANSPLHF
TRBV5-1	TRBJ2-7	few	TRBD1	TGCGCCAGCAGCGCGTACCGGGGACAGGGGGGATACGAGCAGTACTTC	CASSAYRGQGGYEQYF
TRBV12-3/TRBV12-4	TRBJ1-1	-	-	TGTGCCAGCAGTTCCTCCCCACAGGGAACTTTCTTT	CASSSSPQGTFF
TRBV5-1	TRBJ1-6	-	-	TGCGCCAGCAGCTTGGGGTCCTATAATTCACCCCTCCACTTT	CASSLGSYNSPLHF
TRBV30	TRBJ1-5	-	TRBD1	TGTGCCTGGAGTGTGGACAGGCGGTGGCATTTT	CAWSVDRRWHF
TRBV3-1/TRBV3-2	TRBJ2-7	-	-	TGTGCCAGCAGCCAAGATGGACGGGGAGGGCAGTACTTC	CASSQDGRGGQYF
TRBV4-1	TRBJ1-4	-	-	TGCGCCAGCAGCCAAGCCCCCCCTGAAAAACTGTTTTTT	CASSQAPPEKLFF
TRBV5-1	TRBJ1-5	-	TRBD1	TGCGCCAGCAGCCAGGGGGCCATTTCTCAGCCCCAGCATTTT	CASSQGAISQPQHF
TRBV7-7	TRBJ2-3	-	TRBD2	TGTGCCAGCAGCTTGACGACTAGCGGGGGGGTCGATACGCAGTATTTT	CASSLTTSGGVDTQYF
TRBV6-5	TRBJ1-5	-	-	TGTGCCAGCAGCTCCGGTACAGGTAGCAATCAGCCCCAGCATTTT	CASSSGTGSNQPQHF
TRBV7-3	TRBJ1-6	-	-	TGTGCCAGCAGCCTCGACGGAGGGTATAATTCACCCCTCCACTTT	CASSLDGGYNSPLHF
TRBV7-9	TRBJ2-1	once	-	TGTGCCAGCAACCCCCCCCGGGTATCCTACAATGAGCAGTTCTTC	CASNPPRVSYNEQFF
TRBV14	TRBJ1-1	-	TRBD1	TGTGCCAGCAGCCAAGAAACCCTCCGGACAGGGAGGGGACGACGGAACACTGAAGCTTTCTTT	CASSQETLRTGRGRRNTEAFF
TRBV5-1	TRBJ1-5	-	-	TGCGCCAGCAGCTTGGAGTCCGGAAATCAGCCCCAGCATTTT	CASSLESGNQPQHF
TRBV24-1	TRBJ2-1	-	-	TGTGCCACCAGTGTCACCTCTAATGAGCAGTTCTTC	CATSVTSNEQFF
TRBV2	TRBJ1-3	-	-	TGTGCCAGCAGTGAATGGCCGGGAAGCTCTGGAAACACCATATATTTT	CASSEWPGSSGNTIYF
TRBV2	TRBJ1-5	-	TRBD1	TGTGCCAGCAGTGGGGCTAGGACAGGGGTGTTCTTCGGCAATCAGCCCCAGCATTTT	CASSGARTGVFFGNQPQHF
TRBV4-1	TRBJ1-3	-	-	TGCGCCAGCAGACAACAGGGCTCTGGAAACACCATATATTTT	CASRQQGSGNTIYF
TRBV7-2	TRBJ2-1	-	-	TGTGCCAGCAGCTCCCCGGGTGTTAATGAGCAGTTCTTC	CASSSPGVNEQFF
TRBV30	TRBJ2-3	once	TRBD2	TGTGCCTGGAGTGGATCTAGCGGGGGGGGTACAGATACGCAGTATTTT	CAWSGSSGGGTDTQYF
TRBV30	TRBJ2-7	once	-	TGTGCCTGGAGTGCCGCTCCGTTTAGCTCCTACGAGCAGTACTTC	CAWSAAPFSSYEQYF
TRBV6-4	TRBJ1-4	-	-	TGTGCCAGCAGTGACACCCCGCGGGGAAAACTGTTTTTT	CASSDTPRGKLFF
TRBV2	TRBJ1-5	-	-	TGTGCCAGCAGTGAAGCGCTTCGGAGCAATCAGCCCCAGCATTTT	CASSEALRSNQPQHF
TRBV6-5	TRBJ2-1	-	-	TGTGCCAGCATTTCCGGCGGGACCTTGAATGAGCAGTTCTTC	CASISGGTLNEQFF
TRBV28	TRBJ1-2	-	-	TGTGCCAGCAGCCGCGCAGGGGCTAATGGCTACACCTTC	CASSRAGANGYTF
TRBV19	TRBJ1-1	-	-	TGTGCCAGTAAACAGGGTGAGACTGAAGCTTTCTTT	CASKQGETEAFF
TRBV7-9	TRBJ1-4	-	-	TGTGCCAGCAGTCCCGGGTCTTGGAAACTGTTTTTT	CASSPGSWKLFF
TRBV30	TRBJ1-3	-	TRBD1	TGTGCCTGGAGTGTAGGACAGGGGTTCGGAAACACCATATATTTT	CAWSVGQGFGNTIYF
TRBV7-3	TRBJ2-3	-	TRBD2	TGTGCCAGCAGTCGCCGACTAGCGGGGGGGCCAGATACGCAGTATTTT	CASSRRLAGGPDTQYF
TRBV6-4	TRBJ1-3	once	-	TGTGCCAGCAACCGGGGCACATTCTCTGGAAACACCATATATTTT	CASNRGTFSGNTIYF
TRBV10-3	TRBJ1-1	-	TRBD1	TGTGCCATCAGTGGAGGGACAGGGGGCGTTCTCATGAACACTGAAGCTTTCTTT	CAISGGTGGVLMNTEAFF
TRBV5-1	TRBJ2-1	-	TRBD1	TGCGCCAGCAGCTTGACAGGGGGTAAAGGATCCTACAATGAGCAGTTCTTC	CASSLTGGKGSYNEQFF
TRBV19	TRBJ1-1	-	-	TGTGCCAGTAGCCTATCACAGTCTCCCCCGGAAGCTTTCTTT	CASSLSQSPPEAFF
TRBV28	TRBJ1-2	-	-	TGTGCCAGCAAAATAGGGGGAGGCGGTGGCTACACCTTC	CASKIGGGGGYTF
TRBV5-1	TRBJ1-2	once	-	TGCGCCAGCAGCCTTCGTTTGACGGATAACTATGGCTACACCTTC	CASSLRLTDNYGYTF
TRBV7-3	TRBJ2-1	few	-	TGTGCCAGCAGCAGTTCATCCTCCTACAATGAGCAGTTCTTC	CASSSSSSYNEQFF